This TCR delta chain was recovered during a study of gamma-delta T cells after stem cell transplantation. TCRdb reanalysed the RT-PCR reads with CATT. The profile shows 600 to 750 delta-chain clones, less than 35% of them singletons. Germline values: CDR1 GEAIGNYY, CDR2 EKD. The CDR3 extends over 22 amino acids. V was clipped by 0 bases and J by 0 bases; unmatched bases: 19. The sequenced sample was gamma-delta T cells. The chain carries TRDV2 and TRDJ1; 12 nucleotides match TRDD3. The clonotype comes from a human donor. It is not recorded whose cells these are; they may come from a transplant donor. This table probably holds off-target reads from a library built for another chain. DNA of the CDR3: TGTGCCTGTGACACCATAAGAGCAGGTACTGGGGGATACCCAGACTACACCGATAAACTCATCTTT. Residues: CACDTIRAGTGGYPDYTDKLIF.